The text below deals with one TCR beta chain. Its antigen is undetermined. Generated by immunoSEQ multiplex PCR, the TCRdb table keeps only in-frame clones and is missing some. The sample carries some 120,000 clones, about 95% recorded once. The sample originates from a study of siplizumab effects on memory and regulatory T cells. General study results and limits: Significant reduction of alloreactive sequences traceable to unstimulated CD4+ memory cells was observed with siplizumab.

The V gene lost 7 bases and the J gene lost 0 bases, with 10 bases spanning the gap. The CDR3 has 13 residues. Germline V gene sequence: CDR1 SGHRS, CDR2 YFSETQ. The receptor was isolated from a human donor in good health. Sequencing input: non-Treg CD4+ T cells sorted from blood. This rearrangement joins TRBV5-1 to TRBJ2-5, with D tentatively TRBD2 (5 bases). The CDR3: CASRNGDQETQYF. The CDR3 bases are TGCGCCAGCCGCAACGGGGACCAAGAGACCCAGTACTTC.